This TCR beta chain originates from a study of CD8 T cells in ankylosing spondylitis. TCRdb processed the 5' RACE reads anew with MiXCR; each CDR3 protein has one entry. The table lists 250,000 to 400,000 distinct CDR3 sequences, roughly 12% of them singletons. Study-level findings and limits: Researchers reportedly found disease-linked clones significantly enriched in matched ankylosing spondylitis synovial fluid. Past research had described some motif variants in reactive arthritis synovial fluid and blood.

V lost 4 bases to trimming and J lost 4 bases; unmatched junction nucleotides: 7. This CDR3 has 15 amino acids. Germline V gene sequence: CDR1 DFQATT, CDR2 SNEGSKA (reference sequence). This clonotype showed up many times. Its antigen is unidentified. The J gene is TRBJ2-2, the V gene TRBV20-1; 9 bases are shared with TRBD2. Sample: blood, either unsorted or a sorted T cell fraction (not recorded which). This TCR came from a female donor with ankylosing spondylitis or in good health (not recorded which). The CDR3 DNA reads TGCAGTGCTAAGGGTAGCGGGGGTATCACCGGGGAGCTGTTTTTT. Its protein product is CSAKGSGGITGELFF.